One and the same sample provided the 11 T cell receptor beta chains below, sequenced in a study of tumor-infiltrating lymphocytes in primary liver carcinoma. Total RNA (around 0.45 ug) served as template for TCR beta cDNA synthesis primed by a constant-region primer. What produced the TCR beta libraries was three nested multiplex PCR rounds using slightly modified ARM-PCR. PCR rounds one and two used TRBV1-TRBV30 forward primers with a C-beta reverse primer for approximately 10 cycles each. TCRdb redid the calling of the multiplex PCR reads with MiXCR, one entry per CDR3 protein. This table holds about 210,000 distinct CDR3 sequences, around four fifths found once. RNA and DNA were co-extracted from approximately 20-30 mg of unsorted bulk tissue. Sequencing used tumor tissue from primary liver carcinoma. These receptors were taken from a man aged 40-49 years with primary liver carcinoma and hepatitis B virus infection.

In the case of this clonotype: Likely a read error: the CDR3 ends without its conserved phenylalanine or tryptophan. The rearrangement uses TRBV30 and TRBJ2-5; maybe TRBD1 (8 bases). This CDR3 has 13 amino acids. Germline CDR1 reads GTSNPN; CDR2 reads SVGIG (reference sequence). CDR3 sequence reads: CVLNTGGAKTQYS. DNA of the CDR3: TGTGTCTTAAACACAGGGGGGGCAAAGACCCAGTACTCC.

A remark on this clonotype: This may stem from a read error, because a much larger clone lies one nucleotide away. The chain has TRBV5-1 and TRBJ2-7, with a possible D match to TRBD2 (6 bases). The CDR3 is made up of 13 amino acids. The V end was cut by 0 bases, the J end by 8 bases, with 12 bases between. CDR1 and CDR2 from the germline V gene are SGHRS and YFSETQ. CDR3 loop: CASSLGREAQQYF. The CDR3 DNA sequence: TGCGCCAGCAGCTTGGGGAGGGAGGCCCAGCAGTACTTC. Supplemented by reference TRBV5-1 and TRBJ2-7, the full variable domain reads KAGVTQTPRYLIKTRGQQVTLSCSPISGHRSVSWYQQTPGQGLQFLFEYFSETQRNKGNFPGRFSGRQFSNSRSEMNVSTLELGDSALYLCASSLGREAQQYFGPGTRLTVT.

Concerning this clonotype itself: The junction does not match germline at one end; this may be a read error. The chain couples TRBV5-4 to TRBJ2-2; a possible D gene is TRBD1 (6 bases). This CDR3 is built from 13 residues. The germline V gene has CDR1 SGHNT and CDR2 YYREEE (reference sequence). CDR3 bases: TGTGCTAGCAGCTTCAGGGGAACCGAGGAGCTGTTTTTT. It yields the protein CASSFRGTEELFF.

Worth noting for this clonotype: A clone one base away is much larger, so this may be a read error. The J gene is TRBJ2-2, the V gene TRBV18; TRBD2 might be the D (5 bases). Germline V gene data show CDR1 as KGHSH and CDR2 as LQKENI. The CDR3 runs to 13 residues. CDR3: CASREAYTRELFF. As DNA, the CDR3 is TGTGCCAGTCGGGAAGCGTACACCCGGGAGCTGTTTTTT.

The chain uses TRBV6-1 and TRBJ2-7; TRBD2 matches 12 bases. Germline-derived CDR1 and CDR2 are MNHNS and SASEGT. The trim removed 10 bases at V and 13 bases at J, leaving 17 bases unmatched. The CDR3 is 14 residues long. CDR3 DNA sequence: TGTGCCAACAGGGAAAGACTAGCGGGAGTGGGGCAATACTTC. It encodes CANRERLAGVGQYF.

This chain connects TRBV28 to TRBJ2-1, with D perhaps matching TRBD1 (6 bases). CDR1 and CDR2 (germline): MDHEN, SYDVKM. There are 16 residues in the CDR3. V gave up 6 bases and J gave up 0 bases, with 15 bases separating them. The CDR3: CASRANRGGSYNEQFF. The CDR3 DNA is TGTGCCAGCAGGGCGAATAGAGGGGGCTCCTACAATGAGCAGTTCTTC.

This clonotype has just one count. A read error may produce the germline difference seen at one junction end. V and J are TRBV29-1 and TRBJ2-2; D gene ambiguous. This CDR3 contains 12 residues. CDR1 is SQVTM and CDR2 is ANQGSEA in the germline V gene. CDR3 region: CSVSMNTGELFF. The CDR3 DNA reads TGCAGCGTTTCAATGAACACTGGGGAGCTGTTTTTT.

This clonotype has a count of ten or more. The genes are TRBV10-2 and TRBJ1-3; D remains unclear. V was pared by 6 bases and J by 1 base, with 7 bases between. This CDR3 has 13 residues. The germline CDR1 and CDR2 sequences are WSHSY and SAAADI. CDR3 coding DNA: TGCGCCAGCAGCGGTATTTCTGGAAACACCATATATTTT. Translated, it gives CASSGISGNTIYF.

In the case of this clonotype: Germline is not matched at one junction end, which may reflect a read error. The CDR3 protein is CASNLDPGTAYGYTF. The CDR3 bases are TGCGCCAGCAACTTGGATCCAGGGACAGCGTATGGCTACACCTTC. The V and J genes are TRBV5-1 and TRBJ1-2; 7 bases agree with TRBD1. Germline V lookup: CDR1 SGHRS, CDR2 YFSETQ. This CDR3 region has 15 residues.

To note about this clonotype: A single base separates this from a much larger clone, so it may be a read error. The V gene is TRBV7-2, the J gene TRBJ2-7; D is possibly TRBD2 (5 bases). This CDR3 region has 15 residues. Germline assignment: CDR1 SGHTA and CDR2 FQGNSA. The CDR3 loop is CASSGALGRSYQQYF. The CDR3 region has the DNA TGTGCCAGCAGCGGCGCACTAGGCCGCTCCTACCAGCAGTACTTC.

In its sample, this clonotype was seen a few times. A junction boundary mismatches the germline segment, possibly from a read error. The chain links TRBV12-3 or TRBV12-4 to TRBJ1-5; no firm D call. The CDR3 has 15 residues. The CDR3 protein is CASREGPGNNQPQHF. CDR3 bases: TGTGCCAGCAGAGAAGGGCCCGGGAACAATCAGCCCCAGCATTTC.